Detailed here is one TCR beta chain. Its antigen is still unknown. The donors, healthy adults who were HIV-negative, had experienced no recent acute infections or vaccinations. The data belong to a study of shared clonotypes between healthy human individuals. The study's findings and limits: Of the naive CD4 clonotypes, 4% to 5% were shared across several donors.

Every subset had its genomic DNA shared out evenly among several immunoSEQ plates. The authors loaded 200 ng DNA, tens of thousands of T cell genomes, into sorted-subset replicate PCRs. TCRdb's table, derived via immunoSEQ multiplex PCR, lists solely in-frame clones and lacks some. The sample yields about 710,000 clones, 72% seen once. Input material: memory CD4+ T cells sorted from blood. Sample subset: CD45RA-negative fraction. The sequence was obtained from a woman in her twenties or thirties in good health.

CDR3 bases: TGTGCCAGCTCACCGGCAGACAATCAGCCCCAGCATTTT. Its translation is CASSPADNQPQHF. The chain joins TRBV18 to TRBJ1-5; D gene unclear. The CDR3 runs 13 residues. Germline V gives CDR1 KGHSH, CDR2 LQKENI. With 3 bases removed from V and 3 bases from J, the gap between germline ends came to 6 bases.